The 6 T cell receptor beta chains reported below all come from one sample, sequenced in a study of blood T cell repertoires in COVID-19. This table comes from immunoSEQ multiplex PCR, and its TCRdb copy is limited to in-frame clones, with some not included. The data contain about 270,000 clones, about 84% of them singletons. Source material: peripheral blood. Receptor source: a woman older than 75 with COVID-19, enrolled during active disease.

This chain joins TRBV2 and TRBJ1-2; D is undetermined. Trimming stripped 5 bases from V and 7 bases from J, with 14 bases between. This CDR3 spans 13 amino acids. Germline V gene sequence: CDR1 SNHLY, CDR2 FYNNEI. CDR3 in amino acids: CASSITANAGYTF. The DNA for the CDR3 is TGTGCCAGCAGTATTACAGCTAATGCTGGCTACACCTTC. The whole variable domain, filled in from reference TRBV2 and TRBJ1-2, reads EPEVTQTPSHQVTQMGQEVILRCVPISNHLYFYWYRQILGQKVEFLVSFYNNEISEKSEIFDDQFSVERPDGSNFTLKIRSTKLEDSAMYFCASSITANAGYTFGSGTRLTVV.

V usage is TRBV6-4 and J usage is TRBJ2-1, with 8 bases matching TRBD2. Germline V lookup: CDR1 MRHNA, CDR2 SNTAGT. CDR3 length equals 14 residues. J was trimmed by 8 bases and V by 7 bases; bases with no gene match: 10. The CDR3 DNA follows: TGTGCCAGCAATCTCTCGGGGGGGCCCTATGAGCAGTTCTTC. Amino acids: CASNLSGGPYEQFF.

The chain employs TRBV5-5 and TRBJ2-5; D perhaps matches TRBD2 (6 bases). Germline loops: CDR1 SGHKS, CDR2 YYEKEE (reference sequence). Trimming pared 4 bases from V and 1 base from J, leaving 17 bases between. The CDR3 consists of 16 residues. CDR3 sequence: CASSRAGGFGQETQYF. The DNA of the CDR3 is TGTGCCAGCAGCCGTGCCGGGGGTTTTGGCCAAGAGACCCAGTACTTC.

The V and J genes are TRBV28 and TRBJ1-2; D unresolved. This CDR3 is 13 amino acids long. V was pared by 8 bases and J by 4 bases, with 14 bases between. CDR1 and CDR2 (germline): MDHEN, SYDVKM. CDR3 in DNA: TGTGCCAGCCGTGTTGGAGGAGGCTATGGCTACACCTTC. Amino acid sequence: CASRVGGGYGYTF.

This clone occurred a few times. The chain links TRBV19 to TRBJ2-2; no definite D call. The germline V and J ends were trimmed by 2 bases and 4 bases, with 11 bases remaining between them. The CDR3 contains 15 residues. Germline V lookup: CDR1 LNHDA, CDR2 SQIVND (reference sequence). CDR3 amino acids: CASSIRVSATGELFF. The DNA for the CDR3 is TGTGCCAGTAGTATACGGGTTTCAGCCACCGGGGAGCTGTTTTTT.

The table lists this clone with a count of one. The chain carries TRBV7-6 and TRBJ2-5; 7 bases line up with TRBD1. Germline V gene data show CDR1 as SGHVS and CDR2 as FNYEAQ. V lost 2 bases and J lost 7; bases outside the gene matches: 13. CDR3 length equals 16 residues. The CDR3 nucleotides are TGTGCCAGCAGCTTAATGGCAGGGGGAACCTCCGGGACCCAGTACTTC. This codes for CASSLMAGGTSGTQYF. Based on the CDR3 plus reference TRBV7-6 and TRBJ2-5, the full variable domain is GAGVSQSPRYKVTKRGQDVALRCDPISGHVSLYWYRQALGQGPEFLTYFNYEAQQDKSGLPNDRFSAERPEGSISTLTIQRTEQRDSAMYRCASSLMAGGTSGTQYFGPGTRLLVL.